A single sample is the source of the 25 T cell receptor beta chains below, sequenced in a study of OX40 agonist ivuxolimab in advanced cancers. TCRdb's copy holds only in-frame clones and misses some; the assay was immunoSEQ multiplex PCR. This table has about 10,000 clones, 70% to 85% appearing once. The material sequenced was CD4+ or CD8+ T cells sorted from blood, taken in a trial of the OX40 agonist ivuxolimab. The receptor set was obtained from an adult with an advanced solid tumor such as melanoma, head and neck, liver or kidney cancer.

This clone came up once. The V gene is TRBV6-8, the J gene TRBJ2-7; D is ambiguous. The germline CDR1 and CDR2 sequences are MNHGY and SAAAGT. Trimming pared 6 bases from V and 5 bases from J, leaving 5 bases between. The CDR3 extends over 10 amino acids. CDR3 residues: CASSDDEQYF. The CDR3 nucleotides are TGTGCCAGCAGCGACGACGAGCAGTACTTC.

The V call is TRBV11-2, the J call TRBJ2-5; D call uncertain. Germline CDR1 reads SGHAT; CDR2 reads FQNNGV. The ends were cut back, 1 base at V and 5 bases at J, with 11 bases in the middle. The CDR3 runs 14 residues. The CDR3 DNA follows: TGTGCCAGCAGCTTAGTTCCGGTGCGGGAGACCCAGTACTTC. Amino acids: CASSLVPVRETQYF.

This sequence joins TRBV4-3 and TRBJ2-7; 8 nucleotides match TRBD1. The J segment lost 1 base and the V segment lost 0 bases, leaving 2 bases of the junction unmatched. Per the germline V gene, CDR1 is LGHNA and CDR2 is YSLEER. This CDR3 has 15 residues. The CDR3 DNA sequence: TGCGCCAGCAGCCAAGAACGGGACAGGTCCTACGAGCAGTACTTC. Amino acid sequence: CASSQERDRSYEQYF.

The chain has TRBV19 and TRBJ2-1; 13 positions match TRBD2. This CDR3 has 14 residues. Germline assignment: CDR1 LNHDA and CDR2 SQIVND (reference sequence). The V and J ends lost 5 bases and 6 bases, in that order; junction bases with no gene match: 1. This CDR3 is CASSRLAGGNEQFF. CDR3 DNA: TGTGCCAGTAGTCGACTAGCGGGAGGCAATGAGCAGTTCTTC.

V is TRBV30 and J is TRBJ2-7, with D hard to call. Trimming pared 2 bases from V and 4 bases from J, leaving 9 bases between. The germline V gene has CDR1 GTSNPN and CDR2 SVGIG (reference sequence). This CDR3 region has 12 residues. CDR3 DNA: TGTGCCTGGAGTCCGGTAGGGTACGAGCAGTACTTC. It codes for CAWSPVGYEQYF.

The chain links TRBV28 to TRBJ1-1; D is undetermined. This CDR3 is 12 amino acids long. Germline-derived CDR1 and CDR2 are MDHEN and SYDVKM. The germline V and J ends were trimmed by 3 bases and 6 bases, with 8 bases remaining between them. This chain's CDR3 is CASSFLGAEAFF. In nucleotides, the CDR3 is TGTGCCAGCAGTTTTCTAGGTGCTGAAGCTTTCTTT. The full variable domain, completed using reference TRBV28 and TRBJ1-1, is DVKVTQSSRYLVKRTGEKVFLECVQDMDHENMFWYRQDPGLGLRLIYFSYDVKMKEKGDIPEGYSVSREKKERFSLILESASTNQTSMYLCASSFLGAEAFFGQGTRLTVV.

This chain uses TRBV11-2 with TRBJ2-4; TRBD2 aligns across 8 bases. The V gene's germline CDR1 is SGHAT and CDR2 FQNNGV. J lost 8 bases, V lost 4 bases, and 10 bases had no gene match. The CDR3 is 15 residues long. The CDR3 DNA sequence: TGTGCCAGCAGCTCCTTCGGAGCGGGAGTGGACATTCAGTACTTC. Protein: CASSSFGAGVDIQYF.

This chain joins TRBV7-9 and TRBJ1-5, with 9 bases identical to TRBD1. V gave up 5 bases and J gave up 5 bases; unmatched junction bases: 13. Germline loops: CDR1 SEHNR, CDR2 FQNEAQ (reference sequence). This CDR3 is 17 amino acids long. The CDR3: CASSNRRGQGIDQPQHF. The CDR3 bases are TGTGCCAGCAGCAATCGTCGGGGACAGGGAATTGATCAGCCCCAGCATTTT.

This rearrangement joins TRBV9 to TRBJ1-4, with D perhaps TRBD1 (5 bases). Per germline, CDR1 SGDLS and CDR2 YYNGEE. The CDR3 covers 14 residues. Trimming left V 2 bases short and J 4 bases short, with 9 bases between. CDR3 protein: CASSVGGVNEKLFF. The CDR3 coding sequence is TGTGCCAGCAGCGTCGGAGGGGTTAATGAAAAACTGTTTTTT.

A single count supports this clone. This sequence joins TRBV11-2 and TRBJ1-1, with 7 positions matching TRBD1. Germline trimming cut 4 bases from V and 6 bases from J; bases unmatched to any gene: 8. Germline CDR1 reads SGHAT; CDR2 reads FQNNGV. This CDR3 contains 14 residues. CDR3 sequence (DNA): TGTGCCAGCAGCTCCCAGAACAGGGGTCCTGAAGCTTTCTTT. Translating it yields CASSSQNRGPEAFF.

The chain has TRBV5-4 and TRBJ2-1; D remains unclear. There are 12 residues in the CDR3. Germline CDR1 and CDR2: SGHNT and YYREEE (reference sequence). Trimming stripped 3 bases from V and 8 bases from J, with 9 bases between. The CDR3 DNA reads as TGTGCCAGCAGCTCCAATCTTTATGAGCAGTTCTTC. Protein sequence: CASSSNLYEQFF.

Only one count was recorded for this clone. DNA for the CDR3: TGTGCCAGCAGCTCTCTAGGGGGTTCTGGAAACACCATATATTTT. This translates into CASSSLGGSGNTIYF. The chain employs TRBV7-8 and TRBJ1-3; a possible D gene is TRBD1 (6 bases). Germline values: CDR1 SGHVS, CDR2 FQNEAQ. The ends were cut back, 4 bases at V and 1 base at J, with 11 bases in the middle. This CDR3 is built from 15 residues.

This clone was seen once. The genes are TRBV28 and TRBJ2-7; TRBD2 agrees at 10 bases. In germline, CDR1 is MDHEN, CDR2 SYDVKM. Trimming took 3 bases from V and 5 from J; bases not matched to a gene: 7. The CDR3 spans 15 residues. The CDR3 loop is CASSFLAGGLNEQYF. Written as DNA, the CDR3 is TGTGCCAGCAGTTTCTTAGCGGGAGGTCTTAACGAGCAGTACTTC.

V is TRBV4-2 and J is TRBJ2-5; D is undetermined. The CDR3 covers 13 residues. The germline gives CDR1 LGHNA, CDR2 YNFKEQ. The V end lost 0 bases, the J end lost 2 bases, and 4 bases lay between the germline ends. This CDR3 is CASSQEVQETQYF. The CDR3 DNA is TGTGCCAGCAGCCAAGAAGTTCAAGAGACCCAGTACTTC.

V usage is TRBV6-6 and J usage is TRBJ2-1, with D maybe TRBD2 (5 bases). Germline CDR1 MNHNY, CDR2 SVGAGI (reference sequence). This CDR3 comprises 14 residues. The V and J ends lost 1 base and 9 bases respectively, with 13 bases between them. The CDR3 protein is CASSYLTTGSEQFF. The CDR3 DNA is TGTGCCAGCAGTTACTTGACGACTGGGAGTGAGCAGTTCTTC.

This chain joins TRBV15 and TRBJ2-1; TRBD1 aligns across 8 bases. V lost 5 bases and J lost 7; bases outside the gene matches: 7. The CDR3 runs to 14 residues. Per the germline V gene, CDR1 is LNHNV and CDR2 is YYDKDF (reference sequence). The DNA of the CDR3 is TGTGCCACCAGCCGAACTTGGACAGGGAATGAGCAGTTCTTC. Translated, it gives CATSRTWTGNEQFF.

The chain employs TRBV7-8 and TRBJ2-5; the match to TRBD2 covers 9 bases. Germline values: CDR1 SGHVS, CDR2 FQNEAQ. This CDR3 is built from 16 residues. V gave up 2 bases and J gave up 0 bases; unmatched junction bases: 4. For the CDR3, the DNA is TGTGCCAGCAGCTTAATGGCGGGAGGGTACCAAGAGACCCAGTACTTC. Translation gives CASSLMAGGYQETQYF.

For the CDR3, the DNA is TGTGCCAGCAGCCCCCGGGACAGTGGCAACGAGCAGTACTTC. This translates into CASSPRDSGNEQYF. The rearrangement uses TRBV5-5 and TRBJ2-7; 7 bases fit TRBD1. The CDR3 loop spans 14 amino acids. With 4 bases clipped from V and 5 bases from J, the junction kept 9 bases outside the gene matches. Germline CDR1 and CDR2: SGHKS and YYEKEE (reference sequence).

V is TRBV7-6 and J is TRBJ1-1; TRBD1 matches at 9 bases. This CDR3 comprises 13 residues. J was trimmed by 5 bases and V by 8 bases; bases with no gene match: 6. Germline CDR1 reads SGHVS; CDR2 reads FNYEAQ. CDR3 nucleotide sequence: TGTGCCAGCGGTTTAGACAGGGGGACTGAAGCTTTCTTT. As protein: CASGLDRGTEAFF. Drawing the rest from reference TRBV7-6 and TRBJ1-1, the complete variable domain is GAGVSQSPRYKVTKRGQDVALRCDPISGHVSLYWYRQALGQGPEFLTYFNYEAQQDKSGLPNDRFSAERPEGSISTLTIQRTEQRDSAMYRCASGLDRGTEAFFGQGTRLTVV.

V gene TRBV27 combines with J gene TRBJ1-5; possibly TRBD1 for D (5 bases). The V gene lost 6 bases and the J gene lost 7 bases, with 16 bases spanning the gap. This CDR3 spans 14 amino acids. In germline, CDR1 is MNHEY, CDR2 SMNVEV (reference sequence). CDR3 sequence reads: CASSLTVFYQPQHF. In DNA form, the CDR3 reads TGTGCCAGCAGCCTGACAGTGTTTTACCAGCCCCAGCATTTT.

J is TRBJ2-5 and V is TRBV2; unclear D gene. V dropped 11 bases and J dropped 5 bases, with 18 bases sitting between them. Per the germline V gene, CDR1 is SNHLY and CDR2 is FYNNEI. This CDR3 has 13 amino acids. In nucleotides, the CDR3 is TGTGCCTTTACACACCGAGGTTTGGAGACCCAGTACTTC. Translation: CAFTHRGLETQYF.

The V and J genes are TRBV27 and TRBJ2-1; 11 nucleotides line up with TRBD2. This CDR3 region has 16 residues. CDR1 and CDR2 from the germline V gene are MNHEY and SMNVEV (reference sequence). V lost 3 bases to trimming and J lost 4 bases; unmatched junction nucleotides: 5. For the CDR3, the DNA is TGTGCCAGCAGTTTTTTAGGGACTAGCGGTTACAATGAGCAGTTCTTC. Protein: CASSFLGTSGYNEQFF.

This CDR3 reads CASSAGGLSSYNEQFF. CDR3 DNA: TGTGCCAGCAGCGCAGGGGGCCTAAGCTCCTACAATGAGCAGTTCTTC. The chain joins TRBV6-4 to TRBJ2-1; 8 bases fit TRBD1. The CDR3 extends over 16 amino acids. After removal of 6 bases from V and 0 bases from J, the junction contained 7 bases not matched to a gene. Per germline, CDR1 MRHNA and CDR2 SNTAGT.

The chain employs TRBV14 and TRBJ2-2; 7 nucleotides align to TRBD2. CDR3 length equals 16 residues. The V and J ends lost 8 bases and 2 bases, in that order; junction bases with no gene match: 11. Germline lookup yields CDR1 SGHDN and CDR2 FVKESK. The CDR3 coding sequence is TGTGCCAGCCTTCCTAGCGGTCACGAAAACACCGGGGAGCTGTTTTTT. Translation gives CASLPSGHENTGELFF.

This rearrangement joins TRBV5-1 to TRBJ2-3; no clear D. The V end was cut by 9 bases, the J end by 3 bases, with 17 bases between. Germline V gene sequence: CDR1 SGHRS, CDR2 YFSETQ. This CDR3 has 14 amino acids. The CDR3 DNA sequence: TGCGCCACCAATAAAAGGGCCGGGACAGATACGCAGTATTTT. Its protein product is CATNKRAGTDTQYF.